The following is a T cell receptor (beta chain) sequence with its context. What antigen it recognizes has not been identified. Base quality data are lacking; no much larger clone is found one base away. This specimen belongs to a study of patients and donors after allogeneic stem cell transplantation (dated by TCRdb to 2019 to 2021). V sheds 0 bases and J sheds 3 bases, leaving 8 bases between their ends. From its cysteine to its phenylalanine, the CDR3 spans 14 amino acids. The entry retains the CDR3 DNA only, 42 bases that are in frame from base 1. The germline V gene (reference sequence) yields LGHDT for CDR1 and YNNKEL for CDR2. Libraries were constructed by RT-PCR. The sequencer listed for this sample is NextSeq 550. In TCRdb, the public reads were trimmed at Q25 with fastp and aligned with MiXCR, with productive beta chains retained. Rows matching on CDR3 protein sequence are summarized as one entry with the most common DNA and genes. Here the sample has 45,000 to 65,000 distinct CDR3 sequences; roughly 14% occur a single time. The ten most abundant clones make up approximately 33% of the sample.

The sequence links TRBV3-1 to TRBJ1-2; the D gene is perhaps TRBD1, from 6 matching bases. Specimen: blood, either unsorted or a sorted T cell fraction (not recorded which). This sequence was found in a human donor who was either an allogeneic HSCT recipient or a stem cell or donor lymphocyte infusion donor (not recorded which). It is not recorded whose cells these are; they may come from a transplant donor. The bases read TGTGCCAGCAGCCAAGAATCAGGGGACTATGGCTACACCTTC. This yields the protein CASSQESGDYGYTF.